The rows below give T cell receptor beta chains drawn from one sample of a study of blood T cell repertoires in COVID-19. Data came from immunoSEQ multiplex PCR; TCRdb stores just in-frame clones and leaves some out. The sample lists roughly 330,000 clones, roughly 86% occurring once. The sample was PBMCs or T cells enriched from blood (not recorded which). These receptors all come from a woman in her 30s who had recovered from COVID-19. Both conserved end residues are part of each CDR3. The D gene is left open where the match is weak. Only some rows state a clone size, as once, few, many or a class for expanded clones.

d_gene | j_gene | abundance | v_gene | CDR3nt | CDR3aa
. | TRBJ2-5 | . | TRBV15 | TGTGCCACCAGCAGGGAGGGGACAGAGACATCAAGAGCCCAGTACTTC | CATSREGTETSRAQYF
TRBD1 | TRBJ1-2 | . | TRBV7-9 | TGTGCCAGCAGCTCAGACAGGGAACCGAACTATGGCTACACCTTC | CASSSDREPNYGYTF
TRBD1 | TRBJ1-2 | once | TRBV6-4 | TGTGCCAGCAGGCCGGGACAGGGGGAAGGCGGCTACACCTTC | CASRPGQGEGGYTF
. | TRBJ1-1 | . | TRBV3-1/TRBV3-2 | TGTGCCAGCAGCCCGACTCGGAACACTGAAGCTTTCTTT | CASSPTRNTEAFF
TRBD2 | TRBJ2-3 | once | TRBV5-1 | TGCGCCAGCAGCCGGGGGGACCATAGCACAGATACGCAGTATTTT | CASSRGDHSTDTQYF
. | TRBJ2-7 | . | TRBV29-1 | TGCAGCGTTGAAGATCGATATAGCTCCTACGAGCAGTACTTC | CSVEDRYSSYEQYF
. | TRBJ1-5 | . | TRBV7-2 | TGTGCCAGCAGCTTAGTTGAGGGTTATCAGCCCCAGCATTTT | CASSLVEGYQPQHF
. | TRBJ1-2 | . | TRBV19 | TGTGCCAGTAGTATTTCGGGGGGCGCACATGGCTACACCTTC | CASSISGGAHGYTF
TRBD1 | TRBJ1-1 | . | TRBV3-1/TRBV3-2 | TGTGCCAGCAGCCAAGGGCGACAGGGGGCTGAAGCTTTCTTT | CASSQGRQGAEAFF
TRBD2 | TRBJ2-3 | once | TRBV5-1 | TGCGCCAGCAGCTTGACTAGCGGGGGGCCCGCAGATACGCAGTATTTT | CASSLTSGGPADTQYF
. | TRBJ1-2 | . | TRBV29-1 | TGCAGCGTTGGCGAGCCTGATGGCTACACCTTC | CSVGEPDGYTF
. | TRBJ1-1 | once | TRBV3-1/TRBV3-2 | TGTGCCAGCAGCCAAGAGCGCTACACTGAAGCTTTCTTT | CASSQERYTEAFF